The 26 T cell receptor beta chains reported below all come from one sample, sequenced in a study of blood T cells in healthy people across ages. A J-beta primer mix and a sample-barcoded 5' primer were used in a second PCR of roughly 6 to 12 cycles. Using its own MiXCR run on the 5' RACE reads, TCRdb lists one record per CDR3 protein. The sample has approximately 800,000 distinct CDR3 sequences, approximately 53% seen once. The sample consisted of blood. These receptors were collected from a man older than 75 in good health.

The rearrangement uses TRBV7-2 and TRBJ2-5; D not certain. Trimming pared 5 bases from V and 4 bases from J, leaving 11 bases between. The CDR3 has 13 amino acids. The germline V gene encodes CDR1 SGHTA and CDR2 FQGNSA. The CDR3 region has the DNA TGTGCCAGCAGCGCCGGGCCACGAGAGACCCAGTACTTC. Its protein product is CASSAGPRETQYF.

CDR3 amino acids: CASRRQGSQYNEQFF. The CDR3 DNA sequence: TGTGCCAGCAGGAGACAGGGATCCCAATACAATGAGCAGTTCTTC. The genes are TRBV6-1 and TRBJ2-1; 7 nucleotides match TRBD1. Germline CDR1 MNHNS, CDR2 SASEGT. There are 15 residues in the CDR3. V lost 6 bases to trimming and J lost 4 bases; unmatched junction nucleotides: 9.

This chain joins TRBV24-1 and TRBJ2-2; D is ambiguous. CDR3 length: 13 residues. Germline CDR1 is KGHDR and CDR2 is SFDVKD. V shed 8 bases and J shed 0 bases, with 6 bases lying between them. The CDR3 bases are TGTGCCACCAAGGCCTCGAACACCGGGGAGCTGTTTTTT. This codes for CATKASNTGELFF.

The chain carries TRBV5-1 and TRBJ2-7; possibly TRBD2 for D (5 bases). Germline CDR1 is SGHRS and CDR2 is YFSETQ. Trimming took 3 bases from V and 9 from J, leaving 10 bases between them. The CDR3 consists of 11 residues. Written as DNA, the CDR3 is TGCGCCAGCAGCTCGGAGGTCGGGCAGTACTTC. Encoded protein: CASSSEVGQYF.

J is TRBJ2-7 and V is TRBV3-1, with a possible D match to TRBD2 (5 bases). This CDR3 region has 14 residues. Germline loops: CDR1 LGHDT, CDR2 YNNKEL (reference sequence). With 4 bases removed from V and 1 base from J, the gap between germline ends came to 11 bases. CDR3 in DNA: TGTGCCAGCAGCCTTTCTTGGAGGTCCTACGAGCAGTACTTC. Translated, it gives CASSLSWRSYEQYF.

V is TRBV10-3 and J is TRBJ1-4; D is possibly TRBD1 (5 bases). Germline CDR1 reads ENHRY; CDR2 reads SYGVKD. V was shortened by 2 bases and J by 8 bases, with 12 bases between the two germline ends. The CDR3 loop spans 14 amino acids. Written as DNA, the CDR3 is TGTGCCATCAGTGAGACCATCGGGGGAGAAAAACTGTTTTTT. Protein: CAISETIGGEKLFF.

The chain couples TRBV3-1 to TRBJ2-2, with D perhaps assigned TRBD1 or TRBD2 (5 bases each). Germline CDR1 reads LGHDT; CDR2 reads YNNKEL (reference sequence). The germline V and J ends were trimmed by 0 bases and 1 base, with 15 bases remaining between them. The CDR3 sequence is 18 residues long. CDR3 region: CASSQDRRGVGNTGELFF. CDR3 sequence (DNA): TGTGCCAGCAGCCAAGATCGAAGGGGAGTAGGGAACACCGGGGAGCTGTTTTTT.

The chain links TRBV20-1 to TRBJ2-1; TRBD2 matches 9 bases. CDR3 length: 14 residues. Germline lookup yields CDR1 DFQATT and CDR2 SNEGSKA (reference sequence). J lost 5 bases, V lost 4 bases, and 6 bases had no gene match. CDR3 sequence reads: CSATGLAPHNEQFF. Written as DNA, the CDR3 is TGCAGTGCTACCGGACTAGCGCCACACAATGAGCAGTTCTTC.

This clonotype has a handful of counts. This chain connects TRBV20-1 to TRBJ1-1; maybe TRBD1 (5 bases). Between the trimmed V and J ends, which lost 5 bases and 4 bases, there was a span of 14 bases. The germline V gene encodes CDR1 DFQATT and CDR2 SNEGSKA (reference sequence). The CDR3 runs 13 residues. CDR3 in DNA: TGCAGTGCTGAAGGGACCTGGGGCACTGAAGCTTTCTTT. This codes for CSAEGTWGTEAFF.

This chain connects TRBV29-1 to TRBJ2-5; the D gene could be TRBD1 or TRBD2 (5 bases each). This CDR3 has 12 amino acids. V lost 4 bases, J lost 9 bases, and 15 bases lay in between. CDR1 and CDR2 (germline): SQVTM, ANQGSEA. The CDR3 sequence: CSVAGAEESQYF. CDR3 bases: TGCAGCGTTGCCGGGGCTGAGGAGTCCCAGTACTTC.

A word on this clonotype: One junction end disagrees with the germline gene, perhaps due to a read error. The V and J genes are TRBV5-1 and TRBJ2-1; 8 bases match TRBD2. The CDR3 covers 16 residues. Germline assignment: CDR1 SGHRS and CDR2 YFSETQ. DNA of the CDR3: TGCGCCAGCTGCTTAAATAGCGGGATGGGGAGGAATGAGCAGTTCTTC. Its translation is CASCLNSGMGRNEQFF.

This chain uses TRBV12-5 with TRBJ2-3, with 11 bases aligning to TRBD2. The length of the CDR3 is 13 residues. Germline-derived CDR1 and CDR2 are LGHNT and FRNRAP. V trimming: 7 bases; J trimming: 14 bases; junction bases outside the gene matches: 11. The CDR3, as DNA: TGTGCTAGTGCCCTAGCGGGAGGCGGATACGCGTATTTT. It yields the protein CASALAGGGYAYF.

The rearrangement joins TRBV6-6 to TRBJ2-6; TRBD1 aligns across 11 bases. The CDR3 is 16 amino acids. J was trimmed by 2 bases and V by 6 bases; bases with no gene match: 3. Germline CDR1 reads MNHNY; CDR2 reads SVGAGI (reference sequence). The CDR3 coding sequence is TGTGCCAGCAGGGGGACAGGGGGAACTGGGGCCAACGTCCTGACTTTC. It yields the protein CASRGTGGTGANVLTF.

CDR3 amino acids: CAYKLKGTGAQFF. The CDR3 bases are TGTGCCTACAAACTCAAAGGGACGGGAGCACAGTTCTTC. The chain combines TRBV28 with TRBJ2-1; maybe TRBD2 (6 bases). Germline V lookup: CDR1 MDHEN, CDR2 SYDVKM. V was trimmed by 11 bases and J by 13 bases, leaving 24 bases between them. CDR3 length equals 13 residues.

The chain links TRBV20-1 to TRBJ1-4; D is uncertain. This CDR3 has 13 amino acids. V was shortened by 5 bases and J by 4 bases, with 11 bases between the two germline ends. Germline-derived CDR1 and CDR2 are DFQATT and SNEGSKA (reference sequence). CDR3 in amino acids: CSAVWRYNEKLFF. The CDR3 nucleotides read TGCAGTGCTGTATGGAGGTATAATGAAAAACTGTTTTTT.

This clonotype occurred once. The chain carries TRBV15 and TRBJ1-2, with a possible D match to TRBD1 (6 bases). V was clipped by 3 bases and J by 3 bases, with 14 bases between them. Germline CDR1 is LNHNV and CDR2 is YYDKDF (reference sequence). The CDR3 length is 15 residues. DNA for the CDR3: TGTGCCACCAGCAGGGATAACAGGGACTACTATGGCTACACCTTC. Amino acids: CATSRDNRDYYGYTF.

The DNA for the CDR3 is TGTGCCACCAGTGTTGGGGCTGGCTATGGCTACACCTTC. Its protein is CATSVGAGYGYTF. V usage is TRBV24-1 and J usage is TRBJ1-2; perhaps TRBD1 as D (5 bases). The CDR3 length is 13 residues. Germline-derived CDR1 and CDR2 are KGHDR and SFDVKD. V was shortened by 5 bases and J by 4 bases, with 10 bases between the two germline ends.

As regards this clonotype: This could be a read error, since a much larger clone is one nucleotide away. The rearrangement uses TRBV29-1 and TRBJ2-6, with 8 bases lining up with TRBD1. The J segment lost 0 bases and the V segment lost 3 bases, leaving 1 base of the junction unmatched. This CDR3 is 15 amino acids long. The germline V gene encodes CDR1 SQVTM and CDR2 ANQGSEA. CDR3 sequence: CSVEDRASGANVLTF. In DNA form, the CDR3 reads TGCAGCGTTGAGGACAGGGCCTCTGGGGCCAACGTCCTGACTTTC.

This clonotype was seen only a few times. The chain uses TRBV7-2 and TRBJ2-1, with unresolved D. V was shortened by 1 base and J by 8 bases, with 9 bases between the two germline ends. From germline, CDR1 is SGHTA and CDR2 FQGNSA. The CDR3 runs 13 residues. DNA for the CDR3: TGTGCCAGCAGCTTAGGCCCGATGGATGAGCAGTTCTTC. This sequence encodes CASSLGPMDEQFF.

The chain couples TRBV12-3 or TRBV12-4 to TRBJ2-1, with D unclear. The V end lost 6 bases, the J end lost 7 bases, and 13 bases lay between the germline ends. The length of the CDR3 is 13 residues. The CDR3 sequence: CASSPDLGNEQFF. CDR3 nucleotides: TGTGCCAGCAGCCCCGACTTAGGGAATGAGCAGTTCTTC.

The chain carries TRBV27 and TRBJ1-6; weak D call: TRBD1 (5 bases). This CDR3 contains 15 residues. The V gene's germline CDR1 is MNHEY and CDR2 SMNVEV (reference sequence). The V and J ends lost 3 bases and 6 bases respectively, with 12 bases between them. CDR3 coding DNA: TGTGCCAGCAGTTTTTCCGGGGCCCTTAATTCACCCCTCCACTTT. It encodes CASSFSGALNSPLHF.

This chain uses TRBV15 with TRBJ2-7, with 8 bases fitting TRBD1. This CDR3 is 14 amino acids long. Trimming cost V 5 bases and J 3 bases; bases outside gene matches: 6. Germline V gene data show CDR1 as LNHNV and CDR2 as YYDKDF (reference sequence). CDR3 region: CATSPGTGLYEQYF. The CDR3 DNA reads as TGTGCCACCAGCCCCGGGACAGGTCTCTACGAGCAGTACTTC. Drawing the rest from reference TRBV15 and TRBJ2-7, the complete variable domain is DAMVIQNPRYQVTQFGKPVTLSCSQTLNHNVMYWYQQKSSQAPKLLFHYYDKDFNNEADTPDNFQSRRPNTSFCFLDIRSPGLGDTAMYLCATSPGTGLYEQYFGPGTRLTVT.

There are a few counts of this clonotype. The chain carries TRBV20-1 and TRBJ2-5, with 8 bases matching TRBD2. V gave up 3 bases and J gave up 4 bases; unmatched junction bases: 4. The V gene's germline CDR1 is DFQATT and CDR2 SNEGSKA (reference sequence). The CDR3 totals 13 residues. The CDR3 coding sequence is TGCAGTGCTAGCCGTACTAGCGGAGAGACCCAGTACTTC. It translates to CSASRTSGETQYF.

This clonotype was counted between two and nine times. The CDR3 reads CASSWGLAGANEQFF. The CDR3 region has the DNA TGCGCCAGCAGCTGGGGACTAGCGGGCGCCAATGAGCAGTTCTTC. The chain carries TRBV5-1 and TRBJ2-1, with 12 bases that match TRBD2. V shed 3 bases, J shed 6 bases, and the junction held 4 bases outside the gene matches. The CDR3 runs 15 residues. Germline V gene data show CDR1 as SGHRS and CDR2 as YFSETQ.

This clonotype showed up just a few times. The rearrangement links TRBV7-2 to TRBJ1-4; D is perhaps TRBD1 (5 bases). The CDR3 is 13 residues long. V dropped 2 bases and J dropped 5 bases, with 6 bases sitting between them. CDR1 and CDR2 from the germline V gene are SGHTA and FQGNSA. As DNA, the CDR3 is TGTGCCAGCAGCTTAAGACAGAATGAAAAACTGTTTTTT. Translating it yields CASSLRQNEKLFF.

In its sample, this clonotype was seen once. J is TRBJ2-6 and V is TRBV10-3; 9 nucleotides align to TRBD1. Germline loops: CDR1 ENHRY, CDR2 SYGVKD. This CDR3 comprises 18 residues. The V segment lost 6 bases and the J segment 4 bases; nucleotides outside the gene matches: 13. CDR3 residues: CAISGPGTGPGGANVLTF. CDR3 sequence (DNA): TGTGCCATCAGCGGTCCCGGGACAGGGCCGGGGGGGGCCAACGTCCTGACTTTC.